Below, 11 T cell receptor beta chains from the same sample are listed, as sequenced in a study of T cell changes during pregnancy in multiple sclerosis. The table came from immunoSEQ multiplex PCR; TCRdb's copy has only in-frame clones and leaves some out. Of tens of thousands of clones in the sample, around 90% were seen once. The sample consisted of CD4+ T cells from peripheral blood mononuclear cells, taken before pregnancy. These receptors all come from a female donor with multiple sclerosis, enrolled in a pregnancy study.

The chain carries TRBV28 and TRBJ2-4; 8 bases align to TRBD1. The length of the CDR3 is 14 residues. With V trimmed by 3 bases and J by 12 bases, 10 bases remained unmatched. Germline V lookup: CDR1 MDHEN, CDR2 SYDVKM. This CDR3 is CASSFPDRDGDQYF. In DNA form, the CDR3 reads TGTGCCAGCAGTTTTCCGGACAGGGACGGGGATCAGTACTTC.

The V gene is TRBV18, the J gene TRBJ1-1, with a possible D match to TRBD1 (5 bases). This CDR3 is 14 amino acids long. The germline gives CDR1 KGHSH, CDR2 LQKENI. The germline V and J ends were trimmed by 3 bases and 0 bases, with 8 bases remaining between them. DNA for the CDR3: TGTGCCAGCTCACCCCGCAGGGTGAACACTGAAGCTTTCTTT. It codes for CASSPRRVNTEAFF.

The J gene is TRBJ1-2, the V gene TRBV5-8; perhaps TRBD1 as D (5 bases). The CDR3 consists of 12 residues. Per germline, CDR1 SGHTS and CDR2 YDEGEE. V lost 6 bases to trimming and J lost 5 bases, with 11 bases between them. The CDR3 reads CASTLKGYGYTF. The CDR3 DNA follows: TGTGCCAGCACCCTGAAGGGGTATGGCTACACCTTC.

This chain connects TRBV28 to TRBJ2-1; TRBD2 might be the D (5 bases). The CDR3 loop spans 16 amino acids. Germline V gene lookup returns CDR1 MDHEN and CDR2 SYDVKM. V was clipped by 2 bases and J by 0 bases, with 11 bases between them. CDR3 protein: CASSLNSGSSYNEQFF. CDR3 coding DNA: TGTGCCAGCAGTTTAAATTCGGGAAGCTCCTACAATGAGCAGTTCTTC.

This clone was seen more than once but under ten times. The V call is TRBV7-9, the J call TRBJ1-3; tentative D call: TRBD1 (5 bases). CDR3 length: 15 residues. V was cut by 5 bases and J by 4 bases, with 15 bases left in between. CDR1 and CDR2 from the germline V gene are SEHNR and FQNEAQ (reference sequence). For the CDR3, the DNA is TGTGCCAGCAGCCAGCAGGGACTAGGGGGAAACACCATATATTTT. Translated, it gives CASSQQGLGGNTIYF.

This chain joins TRBV6-1 and TRBJ2-5; D possibly corresponds to TRBD1 (6 bases). The V and J ends lost 5 bases and 1 base respectively, with 8 bases between them. CDR1 MNHNS and CDR2 SASEGT come from the germline V gene. This CDR3 is 13 amino acids long. In nucleotides, the CDR3 is TGTGCCAGCAGTAGGACAGTCCAAGAGACCCAGTACTTC. Residues: CASSRTVQETQYF.

The rearrangement links TRBV4-1 to TRBJ2-5; D perhaps matches TRBD2 (5 bases). V was pared by 1 base and J by 2 bases, with 8 bases between. The CDR3 extends over 14 amino acids. Germline CDR1 MGHRA, CDR2 YSYEKL. DNA for the CDR3: TGCGCCAGCAGCCAAGTAGCGTGGCAAGAGACCCAGTACTTC. Its translation is CASSQVAWQETQYF.

The chain carries TRBV29-1 and TRBJ1-3, with 8 bases that match TRBD1. V lost 6 bases to trimming and J lost 7 bases; unmatched junction nucleotides: 14. The CDR3 is made up of 15 amino acids. Germline V gene data show CDR1 as SQVTM and CDR2 as ANQGSEA. CDR3 amino acids: CSVVPGQDPRNTIYF. Written as DNA, the CDR3 is TGCAGCGTCGTCCCGGGACAGGATCCTCGGAACACCATATATTTT.

The chain employs TRBV5-4 and TRBJ2-7, with D perhaps TRBD1 (5 bases). This CDR3 comprises 16 residues. Deletions cut 1 base from V and 6 bases from J, with 20 bases between. Germline CDR1 reads SGHNT; CDR2 reads YYREEE (reference sequence). The CDR3 reads CASSLQGFGVLLEQYF. In DNA form, the CDR3 reads TGTGCCAGCAGCTTGCAGGGCTTTGGGGTCCTTCTCGAGCAGTACTTC.

This chain links TRBV15 with TRBJ1-5; no clear D gene. The CDR3 has 14 residues. The germline V gene has CDR1 LNHNV and CDR2 YYDKDF (reference sequence). V lost 1 base and J 4 bases, leaving 8 bases between the germline ends. CDR3 bases: TGTGCCACCAGCAGAGGTGGCAGTAATCAGCCCCAGCATTTT. Translating it yields CATSRGGSNQPQHF.

The V gene is TRBV5-1, the J gene TRBJ2-1, with 8 bases that match TRBD2. The trim removed 5 bases at V and 0 bases at J, leaving 4 bases unmatched. Germline V gene lookup returns CDR1 SGHRS and CDR2 YFSETQ. The CDR3 totals 15 residues. The CDR3 sequence is CASRTSGSSYNEQFF. CDR3 in DNA: TGCGCCAGCAGAACTAGCGGAAGCTCCTACAATGAGCAGTTCTTC.